This T cell receptor beta chain came from a study of CD8 T cells in ankylosing spondylitis. General study findings and limits: There were earlier reports of some motif variants in reactive arthritis synovial fluid and blood. Disease-associated clones were reportedly significantly overrepresented in matched ankylosing spondylitis synovial fluid. About 8 highly homologous variants formed a TCR beta motif that appeared characteristic of ankylosing spondylitis blood.

This CDR3 is 12 amino acids long. Germline V gives CDR1 SGDLS, CDR2 YYNGEE. V shed 1 base and J shed 2 bases, with 2 bases lying between them. The sample holds many counts of this clonotype. Its antigen is unknown. Making the TCR beta libraries involved quantitative 5'-RACE with molecular barcodes. TCRdb recomputed calls from the 5' RACE reads with MiXCR, one row per CDR3 protein. The sample contains about 42,000 distinct CDR3 sequences, approximately 3.6% of which appear only once. The receptor was isolated from a female donor with ankylosing spondylitis or in good health (not recorded which). Sequencing was done on a sample of blood, either unsorted or a sorted T cell fraction (not recorded which). The chain uses TRBV9 and TRBJ2-3; D not certain. CDR3 nucleotide sequence: TGTGCCAGCAGCGTATACACAGATACGCAGTATTTT. This translates into CASSVYTDTQYF.